Reported below is one T cell receptor (beta chain). Clones were read by immunoSEQ multiplex PCR, and TCRdb kept only the in-frame ones, dropping some. Of about 190,000 clones listed, around 90% are singletons. The data were taken from a study of blood T cell repertoires in COVID-19. On the study more broadly: Acute-phase and convalescent COVID-19 samples originated in the United States, Italy and Spain.

The germline V gene has CDR1 LGHDT and CDR2 YNNKEL (reference sequence). This CDR3 has 15 amino acids. The germline V and J ends were trimmed by 4 bases and 9 bases, with 20 bases remaining between them. The origin of this receptor is a man between 50 and 59 years old with acute or convalescent COVID-19. The chain links TRBV3-1 (or the pseudogene TRBV3-2) to TRBJ2-3; D might be TRBD1 (6 bases). Sequenced sample: peripheral blood. CDR3 nucleotides: TGTGCCAGCAGCCCCTACCGAAACCGACAGGACACGCAGTATTTT. The encoded protein is CASSPYRNRQDTQYF.